These T cell receptor beta chains were read from a single sample in a study of cytomegalovirus exposure and HLA in healthy donors. Profiled with immunoSEQ multiplex PCR; TCRdb holds only in-frame clones, not every one. The data show over 200,000 clones, almost 80% seen once. The sequencing input was PBMCs. These receptors were taken from a male donor in good health and CMV-seronegative. CDR3s include the opening cysteine and the closing phenylalanine or tryptophan.

J | V | CDR3
TRBJ2-7 | TRBV6-5 | CASSSPRTGSYEQYF
NA | TRBV13 | CASSLVGEDYEQYF
TRBJ2-3 | TRBV6-1 | CASIVSSGGTDTQYF
TRBJ1-3 | TRBV10-3 | CAISEAGGSGNTIYF
TRBJ2-5 | TRBV15 | CATSRDSTGSIETQYF
TRBJ2-5 | TRBV28 | CASSLAQGRQETQYF
TRBJ2-7 | TRBV6-5 | CASQWGDRWYF
TRBJ2-3 | TRBV18 | CASSGGASTDTQYF
TRBJ2-7 | TRBV6-5 | CASSYGQSYEQYF
TRBJ2-7 | TRBV4-1 | CASSQDPGLTYEQYF
TRBJ1-1 | TRBV28 | CASSLWGGNTEAFF
TRBJ2-7 | TRBV16 | CASSQYGGADEQYF
TRBJ2-7 | TRBV5-6 | CASSSDSYEQYF
TRBJ2-7 | TRBV5-1 | CASSYAGAYEQYF
TRBJ2-7 | TRBV27 | CASSASPGGREQYF
TRBJ1-2 | TRBV9 | CASSGFKGGGYGYTF
TRBJ2-7 | TRBV11-2 | CASSPGGGLNYEQYF
TRBJ2-3 | TRBV7-2 | CASSLVSGGFTDTQYF
TRBJ2-7 | TRBV27 | CASSLTKLGEQYF
TRBJ2-3 | TRBV4-3 | CASSPSHSTDTQYF
TRBJ2-1 | TRBV9 | CASTDTIDNEQFF
TRBJ2-7 | TRBV28 | CASSPRTSSYEQYF
TRBJ1-1 | TRBV29-1 | CSVAQGAGTEAFF
TRBJ2-1 | TRBV7-9 | CASRLAILSGRGYNEQFF
TRBJ2-1 | TRBV9 | CASSTSGAPSDEQFF
TRBJ2-5 | TRBV6-5 | CASRRQGVYQETQYF
TRBJ2-1 | TRBV5-1 | CASSLADRVRQFF
TRBJ2-1 | TRBV29-1 | CSVEAVWDAGLGNEQFF
TRBJ1-2 | TRBV7-9 | CSSSLGGERLNYGYTF
TRBJ1-2 | TRBV4-1 | CASSQDGNYGYTF
TRBJ2-2 | TRBV2 | CAGVGGLVASTTGELFF
TRBJ2-2 | TRBV9 | CASSVAGPGTGELFF
TRBJ2-2 | TRBV4-2 | CASSQGTNGPTGELFF
TRBJ2-7 | TRBV28 | CASSPTGGSWEQYF
TRBJ1-1 | TRBV28 | CASSLARTEAFF
TRBJ2-3 | TRBV7-3 | CASSSTLRGQQGGDTQYF
TRBJ2-3 | TRBV4-3 | CASSQGWTSGPDTQYF
TRBJ1-4 | TRBV5-8 | CASSLPGQGYEKLFF
TRBJ2-6 | TRBV5-5 | CASTLTPDPGGSGANVLTF
TRBJ1-1 | TRBV27 | CASSFSGDHTEAFF
TRBJ2-3 | TRBV11-2 | CASSFGWDRVTDTQYF
TRBJ1-6 | TRBV18 | CASSQAPNNSPLHF
TRBJ2-3 | TRBV18 | CASSQRTGRTDTQYF
TRBJ1-3 | TRBV5-4 | CASSPTGTPFDTIYF
TRBJ2-3 | TRBV27 | CASSPSGGIYTQYF
TRBJ2-7 | TRBV7-2 | CASSLPRLSPLSYEQYF
TRBJ2-1 | TRBV7-9 | CASSSLAGYNEQFF
TRBJ2-3 | TRBV7-9 | CASSRQGASTDTQYF
TRBJ1-4 | TRBV5-4 | CASSLGGGDGKLFF
TRBJ2-2 | TRBV28 | CASSAPASGLPGELFF
TRBJ2-7 | TRBV5-1 | CASSQGQGAYEQYF
TRBJ2-3 | TRBV4-2 | CASSQASAGSQDTQYF
TRBJ2-1 | TRBV29-1 | CSVTGTDSYNEQFF